A selection of T cell receptor beta chains follows, all from one sample in a study of blood T cell repertoires in COVID-19. TCRdb's table, derived via immunoSEQ multiplex PCR, lists solely in-frame clones and lacks some. The repertoire holds tens of thousands of clones, over 80% seen once, with 9% to 10% in the top ten. The sequencing sample was made of peripheral blood. These TCRs come from a human donor in a cohort sampled during active COVID-19. CDR3s include the opening cysteine and the closing phenylalanine or tryptophan. The order of the fields is clone size, V gene, D gene, CDR3 length, J gene, CDR3 protein, CDR3 DNA. The D gene is left open where the match is weak. Clone size, where shown, is once, few, many, or a class for clones that have expanded.

size: -
V: TRBV15
D: -
length: 13
J: TRBJ1-1
CDR3: CATSRVGQGEAFF
DNA: TGTGCCACCAGCAGAGTGGGGCAGGGTGAGGCTTTCTTT

size: -
V: TRBV7-9
D: TRBD2
length: 14
J: TRBJ2-7
CDR3: CASSLAGRAYEQYF
DNA: TGTGCCAGCAGCTTAGCCGGGAGGGCTTACGAGCAGTACTTC

size: -
V: TRBV11-2
D: -
length: 14
J: TRBJ1-1
CDR3: CASSLSDRLTEAFF
DNA: TGTGCCAGCAGCTTGTCGGACAGACTCACTGAAGCTTTCTTT

size: -
V: TRBV3-1/TRBV3-2
D: TRBD1
length: 14
J: TRBJ2-1
CDR3: CASSQGTGATEQFF
DNA: TGTGCCAGCAGCCAAGGGACAGGGGCGACTGAGCAGTTCTTC

size: -
V: TRBV5-8
D: -
length: 17
J: TRBJ2-1
CDR3: CASSLFSGSSSYNEQFF
DNA: TGTGCCAGCAGCTTGTTCTCAGGGTCGAGCTCCTACAATGAGCAGTTCTTC

size: -
V: TRBV5-1
D: -
length: 14
J: TRBJ1-2
CDR3: CASSLLGDKDGYTF
DNA: TGCGCCAGCAGCTTGTTGGGGGACAAAGATGGCTACACCTTC

size: -
V: TRBV11-3
D: -
length: 15
J: TRBJ2-7
CDR3: CASSFGQNLVYEQYF
DNA: TGTGCCAGCAGCTTCGGACAGAATCTCGTCTACGAGCAGTACTTC

size: -
V: TRBV7-8
D: -
length: 14
J: TRBJ2-7
CDR3: CASSSTGVGYEQYF
DNA: TGTGCCAGCAGCTCGACGGGGGTTGGATACGAGCAGTACTTC

size: -
V: TRBV21-1
D: -
length: 13
J: TRBJ1-5
CDR3: CATKKRSNQPQHF
DNA: TGTGCCACCAAAAAGAGGAGCAATCAGCCCCAGCATTTT

size: -
V: TRBV5-5
D: TRBD1
length: 14
J: TRBJ1-2
CDR3: CASSLKGTGNGYTF
DNA: TGTGCCAGCAGCTTGAAAGGGACAGGGAATGGCTACACCTTC

size: -
V: TRBV5-4
D: -
length: 16
J: TRBJ2-3
CDR3: CASSLRQSGPTDTQYF
DNA: TGTGCCAGCAGCTTGAGGCAGAGCGGCCCCACAGATACGCAGTATTTT

size: -
V: TRBV19
D: -
length: 17
J: TRBJ2-3
CDR3: CASSTRYSAPFTDTQYF
DNA: TGTGCCAGTAGTACCCGTTATAGCGCGCCTTTCACAGATACGCAGTATTTT

size: -
V: TRBV5-5
D: -
length: 14
J: TRBJ2-7
CDR3: CASSLEGGRYEQYF
DNA: TGTGCCAGCAGCTTGGAGGGGGGGAGGTACGAGCAGTACTTC

size: once
V: TRBV6-4
D: TRBD1
length: 15
J: TRBJ1-6
CDR3: CASSDSTGGNSPLHF
DNA: TGTGCCAGCAGTGACTCGACAGGGGGCAATTCACCCCTCCACTTT

size: -
V: TRBV5-1
D: TRBD2
length: 16
J: TRBJ2-2
CDR3: CASSFGLAVGTGELFF
DNA: TGCGCCAGCAGCTTTGGACTAGCGGTAGGGACCGGGGAGCTGTTTTTT